This T cell receptor (beta chain) was identified during a study of CD8 T cells in ankylosing spondylitis. This clonotype was detected ten times or more. V dropped 3 bases and J dropped 1 base, with 6 bases sitting between them. Per germline, CDR1 DFQATT and CDR2 SNEGSKA (reference sequence). The CDR3 extends over 12 amino acids. Construction of TCR beta libraries was performed using quantitative 5'-RACE with molecular barcodes. TCRdb independently ran MiXCR on the 5' RACE reads; one entry per CDR3 protein. Here the sample spans under 150,000 distinct CDR3 sequences, about a tenth being singletons. This TCR was sampled from a male donor with ankylosing spondylitis or in good health (not recorded which). This chain joins TRBV20-1 and TRBJ2-5; D gene uncertain. The sequencing sample was made of blood, either unsorted or a sorted T cell fraction (not recorded which). The CDR3 region has the DNA TGCAGTGCTAGCTTGGGCCAAGAGACCCAGTACTTC. It codes for CSASLGQETQYF.